This T cell receptor (beta chain) was recovered during a study of shared clonotypes between healthy human individuals. Study overall: Each donor's CD4 naive and CD4 memory cells filled three plates apiece, CD8 naive two, and CD8 memory one.

Produced via immunoSEQ multiplex PCR; TCRdb's table is partial and in-frame only. This sample has more than 2 million clones, with 90% to 95% found just once. The length of the CDR3 is 14 residues. Germline V gene sequence: CDR1 SGHRS, CDR2 YFSETQ. The J segment lost 6 bases and the V segment lost 0 bases, leaving 4 bases of the junction unmatched. CD45RO negativity and positive selection for CCR7 defined naive CD8 cells, a population that excluded terminally differentiated effector memory CD45RA+ cells. Donors comprised healthy HIV-negative adults lacking recent acute infections or vaccinations. On this clone: Antigen specificity is unknown.

Study conclusions and caveats: Generally, naive subsets (rather than memory subsets) showed larger estimated richness. The small donor group covered limited genetic and exposure diversity.

The TCR sequence derives from a man between 18 and 29 years old in good health. Some clones in this sample may be carry-over from other donors' samples. Source material: naive CD8+ T cells from PBMCs. J is TRBJ1-2 and V is TRBV5-1, with 8 bases lining up with TRBD1. For the CDR3, the DNA is TGCGCCAGCAGCTTGGATTCAGGGGGCAATGGCTACACCTTC. Translation: CASSLDSGGNGYTF.